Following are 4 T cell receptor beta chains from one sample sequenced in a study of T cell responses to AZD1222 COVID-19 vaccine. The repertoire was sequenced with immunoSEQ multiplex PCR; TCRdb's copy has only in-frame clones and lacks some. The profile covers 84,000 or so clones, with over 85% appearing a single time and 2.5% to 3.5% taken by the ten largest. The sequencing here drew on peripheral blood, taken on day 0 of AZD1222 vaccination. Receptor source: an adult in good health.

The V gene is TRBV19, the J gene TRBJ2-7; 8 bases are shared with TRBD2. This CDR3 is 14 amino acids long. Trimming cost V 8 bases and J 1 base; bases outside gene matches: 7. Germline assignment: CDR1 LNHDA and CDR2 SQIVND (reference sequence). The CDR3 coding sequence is TGTGCCAGTGCTTTTACTAGCGGATCCTACGAGCAGTACTTC. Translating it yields CASAFTSGSYEQYF. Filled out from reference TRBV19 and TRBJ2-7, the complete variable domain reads DGGITQSPKYLFRKEGQNVTLSCEQNLNHDAMYWYRQDPGQGLRLIYYSQIVNDFQKGDIAEGYSVSREKKESFPLTVTSAQKNPTAFYLCASAFTSGSYEQYFGPGTRLTVT.

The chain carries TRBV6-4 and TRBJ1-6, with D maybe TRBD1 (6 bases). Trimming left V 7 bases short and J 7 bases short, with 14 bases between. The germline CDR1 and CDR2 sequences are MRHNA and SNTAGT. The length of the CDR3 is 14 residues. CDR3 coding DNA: TGTGCCAGCACCCTTGGACAGAAGAATTCACCCCTCCACTTT. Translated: CASTLGQKNSPLHF.

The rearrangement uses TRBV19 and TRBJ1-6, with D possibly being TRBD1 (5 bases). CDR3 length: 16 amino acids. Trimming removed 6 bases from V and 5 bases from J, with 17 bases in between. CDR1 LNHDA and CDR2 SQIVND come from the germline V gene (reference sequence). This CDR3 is CASSTKTEINNSPLHF. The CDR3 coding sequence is TGTGCCAGTAGCACAAAGACAGAGATTAATAATTCACCCCTCCACTTT.

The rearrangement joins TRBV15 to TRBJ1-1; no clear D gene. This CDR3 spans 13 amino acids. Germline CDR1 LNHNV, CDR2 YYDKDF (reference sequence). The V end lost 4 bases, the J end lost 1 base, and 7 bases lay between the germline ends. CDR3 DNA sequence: TGTGCCACCAGCACTCGGGGGAACACTGAAGCTTTCTTT. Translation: CATSTRGNTEAFF.